This is a list of T cell receptor beta chains from one sample in a study of CD8 T cells in ankylosing spondylitis. Each CDR3 protein is one row after TCRdb ran MiXCR on the 5' RACE reads. The sample carries 470,000 or so distinct CDR3 sequences, about 25% recorded once. Material for sequencing was blood, either unsorted or a sorted T cell fraction (not recorded which). Source of these receptors: a male donor with ankylosing spondylitis. The CDR3 runs from the conserved cysteine through the conserved F or W. The order of the fields is J gene, CDR3 length, V gene, clone size, D gene, CDR3 DNA, CDR3 protein. A D gene is named only where the DNA matches it firmly. Size values are once, few and many counts, or a class for expanded clones, and some rows have none.

>TRBJ2-3|15|TRBV7-9|few|TRBD2
TGTGCCAGCAGCTTATCGGCTAGCGGGCTAGATACGCAGTATTTT
CASSLSASGLDTQYF
>TRBJ1-2|15|TRBV5-1|.|.
TGCGCCAGCAGCTTGGCTGTGTTAGGGGCGCATGGCTACACCTTC
CASSLAVLGAHGYTF
>TRBJ2-1|18|TRBV7-2|.|.
TGTGCCAGCAGCTTAGCGCGATACTCAGGGGCTTCCTACAATGAGCAGTTCTTC
CASSLARYSGASYNEQFF
>TRBJ2-5|15|TRBV20-1|few|TRBD2
TGCAGTGCTAGAGATAGCGGGAGAGTGGAAGAGACCCAGTACTTC
CSARDSGRVEETQYF
>TRBJ1-3|15|TRBV3-1|few|.
TGTGCCAGCAGCCAAGAGGGACACTCTGGAAACACCATATATTTT
CASSQEGHSGNTIYF
>TRBJ2-1|14|TRBV29-1|few|.
TGCAGCGTGCCGGGACCTGGGACTTACAATGAGCAGTTCTTC
CSVPGPGTYNEQFF
>TRBJ2-7|18|TRBV11-2|.|.
TGTGCCAGCAGCTTAGGCCCGGATCGTTGGGACGTAATCTACGAGCAGTACTTC
CASSLGPDRWDVIYEQYF
>TRBJ2-3|15|TRBV18|few|TRBD2
TGTGCCAGCTCACCAACTAGCGGCGTCACGGATACGCAGTATTTT
CASSPTSGVTDTQYF
>TRBJ2-3|14|TRBV18|.|.
TGTGCCAGCTCGCCGGGACTTCAGACAGATACGCAGTATTTT
CASSPGLQTDTQYF
>TRBJ1-1|14|TRBV6-1|few|.
TGTGCCAGCAGGAGACAGCCGAGGGGCACTGAAGCTTTCTTT
CASRRQPRGTEAFF
>TRBJ2-1|17|TRBV6-2/TRBV6-3|once|.
TGTGCCAGCAGTTACGGCGCGAGGAGAGGGGGTTACAATGAGCAGTTCTTC
CASSYGARRGGYNEQFF
>TRBJ2-2|17|TRBV10-2|few|.
TGCGCCAGCAGTGAGTCGGAGGCTAGATTGGAAACCGGGGAGCTGTTTTTT
CASSESEARLETGELFF
>TRBJ1-1|10|TRBV29-1|.|.
TGCAGCGTTTTGCGCGGGGAGGCTTTCTTT
CSVLRGEAFF
>TRBJ1-4|13|TRBV29-1|.|.
TGCAGCTCCCAGGAGGGGTTGGGAGAAAAACTGTTTTTT
CSSQEGLGEKLFF
>TRBJ2-7|13|TRBV20-1|few|TRBD2
TGCAGTGCTAGGGTAGCGGGAATTGGCGAGCAGTACTTC
CSARVAGIGEQYF
>TRBJ2-1|15|TRBV7-9|few|TRBD2
TGTGCCAGCAGCTTAGGCGGGAGGGCCGACAATGAGCAGTTCTTC
CASSLGGRADNEQFF
>TRBJ1-4|15|TRBV3-1|many|TRBD1
TGTGCCAGCAGCCAAGGGGACAGGTTTAATGAAAAACTGTTTTTT
CASSQGDRFNEKLFF
>TRBJ2-3|19|TRBV7-8|few|TRBD2
TGTGCCAGCAGCTTAGAGTGGACTAGCGGGAGGTTCCGGGACGAGGCGCAGTATTTT
CASSLEWTSGRFRDEAQYF
>TRBJ2-5|15|TRBV7-8|.|TRBD2
TGTGCCAGCAGTTTCGCGGGAGAAAGAAGAGAGACCCAGTACTTC
CASSFAGERRETQYF
>TRBJ2-5|15|TRBV10-3|few|.
TGTGCCATCAACGACGAGGGACTCTTCGCCGGGACCCAGTACTTC
CAINDEGLFAGTQYF
>TRBJ2-3|14|TRBV5-1|.|.
TGCGCCAGCAGCTTGGGGACTATGACAGATACGCAGTATTTT
CASSLGTMTDTQYF
>TRBJ2-7|16|TRBV7-2|.|.
TGTGCCAGCAGCTTAGCCCCAGCACAAGGGCCCTACGAGCAGTACTTC
CASSLAPAQGPYEQYF
>TRBJ2-1|13|TRBV10-3|.|.
TGTGCCGCGGGGCAGGGCCCCTACAATGAGCAGTTCTTC
CAAGQGPYNEQFF
>TRBJ2-7|16|TRBV9|.|TRBD2
TGTGCCAGCAGCGAGGGGTCTAGCGGGAGGCCCTACGAGCAGTACTTC
CASSEGSSGRPYEQYF
>TRBJ2-1|15|TRBV6-1|few|TRBD2
TGTGCCAGCGGGAGACTAGCGGGAGGTAGAGATGAGCAGTTCTTC
CASGRLAGGRDEQFF
>TRBJ2-3|19|TRBV20-1|few|TRBD2
TGCAGTGCTAATTCAATATTGAGCCTAGCGGGAGGGAGCACAGATACGCAGTATTTT
CSANSILSLAGGSTDTQYF
>TRBJ2-1|16|TRBV5-1|.|TRBD2
TGCGCCAGCAGCCCACCGGGACTAGCGGAATACAATGAGCAGTTCTTC
CASSPPGLAEYNEQFF
>TRBJ1-2|18|TRBV20-1|.|TRBD1
TGCAGTGCTAGAGATCTTCTCGCTCTACAGGGGTCAGACTATGGCTACACCTTC
CSARDLLALQGSDYGYTF
>TRBJ2-5|12|TRBV7-9|many|.
TGTGCCAGCAGCCGGGGGTCAGAGACCCAGTACTTC
CASSRGSETQYF
>TRBJ2-1|15|TRBV20-1|.|TRBD2
TGCAGTGCGGCTAGCGGGAGAGGCTCCTACAATGAGCAGTTCTTC
CSAASGRGSYNEQFF
>TRBJ2-7|15|TRBV3-1|.|.
TGTGCCAGCAGCCAAGATCGGGGGATTGGGTACGAGCAGTACTTC
CASSQDRGIGYEQYF
>TRBJ2-3|16|TRBV5-1|.|.
TGCGCCAGCAGCGGAGGTGGACTAGAGGGGGCAGATACGCAGTATTTT
CASSGGGLEGADTQYF
>TRBJ2-1|14|TRBV7-2|.|.
TGTGCCAGCAGCTTCTACAGATCCTACAATGAGCAGTTCTTC
CASSFYRSYNEQFF
>TRBJ2-5|16|TRBV7-9|few|.
TGTGCCAGCAGCGCCGGGGGTGGGGCGACAAGGGAGACCCAGTACTTC
CASSAGGGATRETQYF
>TRBJ2-1|13|TRBV2|.|.
TGTGCCAGCAGGGACAGTGGGCCCAATGAGCAGTTCTTC
CASRDSGPNEQFF
>TRBJ1-2|14|TRBV12-3/TRBV12-4|medium-sized|TRBD1
TGTGCCAGCAGTTCTGGACAGGGAAGGGTTGGCTACACCTTC
CASSSGQGRVGYTF
>TRBJ2-2|16|TRBV7-2|.|.
TGTGCCAGCAGCTTTGCACCTGGCGGTACGACCGGGGAGCTGTTTTTT
CASSFAPGGTTGELFF
>TRBJ2-3|13|TRBV12-3/TRBV12-4|many|.
TGTGCCAGCAGTACAGGTAGCACAGATACGCAGTATTTT
CASSTGSTDTQYF
>TRBJ1-4|15|TRBV7-9|.|.
TGTGCCAGCAGCCCAGGACAGACAACTAATGAAAAACTGTTTTTT
CASSPGQTTNEKLFF
>TRBJ1-5|9|TRBV20-1|few|.
TGCAGTGCCAATCAGCCCCAGCATTTT
CSANQPQHF